Listed below are T cell receptor beta chains from one sample, sequenced in a study of OX40 agonist ivuxolimab in advanced cancers. Repertoires were generated with immunoSEQ multiplex PCR, while TCRdb's copy carries only in-frame clones and drops some. The data show 50,000 to 75,000 clones, 91% seen once. This sample comprised CD4+ or CD8+ T cells sorted from blood, obtained in a trial of the OX40 agonist ivuxolimab. These receptors originate from an adult with an advanced solid tumor such as melanoma, head and neck, liver or kidney cancer. CDR3s include the opening cysteine and the closing phenylalanine or tryptophan. The D gene is left open where the match is weak. Clone size is stated in some rows and not others, as once, few, many or a class when expanded.

J: TRBJ2-1; V: TRBV28; size: -; D: -; DNA: TGTGCCAGCAGTCACCCGACTAGGAATGAGCAGTTCTTC; CDR3: CASSHPTRNEQFF
J: TRBJ2-1; V: TRBV27; size: -; D: -; DNA: TGTGCCAGCAGTTTATCCGTCGGGACTCAGCTGAATGAGCAGTTCTTC; CDR3: CASSLSVGTQLNEQFF
J: TRBJ2-6; V: TRBV5-6; size: -; D: -; DNA: TGTGCCAGCAGCTCAGACACTGTCCCCAACGTCCTGACTTTC; CDR3: CASSSDTVPNVLTF
J: TRBJ2-3; V: TRBV18; size: once; D: -; DNA: TGTGCCAGCTCATCCACTCAGGGGCCCGGTACGCAGTATTTT; CDR3: CASSSTQGPGTQYF
J: TRBJ1-5; V: TRBV28; size: -; D: -; DNA: TGTGCCAGCAGTTTCCCGGGACTGTCTAATCAGCCCCAGCATTTT; CDR3: CASSFPGLSNQPQHF
J: TRBJ2-1; V: TRBV10-3; size: -; D: -; DNA: TGTGCCATCAGGGATAGCTCCTACAATGAGCAGTTCTTC; CDR3: CAIRDSSYNEQFF
J: TRBJ2-7; V: TRBV18; size: -; D: -; DNA: TGTGCCAGCTCCTCCGCGGAATACGAGCAGTACTTC; CDR3: CASSSAEYEQYF
J: TRBJ2-1; V: TRBV2; size: -; D: -; DNA: TGTGCCAGCAGTGAAAACTACAATGAGCAGTTCTTC; CDR3: CASSENYNEQFF
J: TRBJ2-1; V: TRBV7-8; size: -; D: -; DNA: TGTGCCAGCAGCTTAGCTAGCGGCCACCACAATGAGCAGTTCTTC; CDR3: CASSLASGHHNEQFF
J: TRBJ2-1; V: TRBV19; size: once; D: TRBD2; DNA: TGTGCCAGTAACGACGGACTAGCGGGAACGGATGAGCAGTTCTTC; CDR3: CASNDGLAGTDEQFF
J: TRBJ2-7; V: TRBV6-1; size: -; D: TRBD2; DNA: TGTGCCAGCAGTGTGACTAGCGGGGGTCGTTTTCTGATTTACGAGCAGTACTTC; CDR3: CASSVTSGGRFLIYEQYF
J: TRBJ1-2; V: TRBV28; size: few; D: -; DNA: TGTGCCAGCAGTTCGGCGCGGGGGGTAGGCTACACCTTC; CDR3: CASSSARGVGYTF
J: TRBJ2-7; V: TRBV5-6; size: -; D: -; DNA: TGTGCCAGCGGCCGGGACAACTCATACTACGAGCAGTACTTC; CDR3: CASGRDNSYYEQYF
J: TRBJ2-2; V: TRBV7-7; size: -; D: -; DNA: TGTGCTAGCAGCTTAACTGCACAGGGCAGGGGGGAGCTGTTTTTT; CDR3: CASSLTAQGRGELFF
J: TRBJ2-6; V: TRBV7-3; size: once; D: -; DNA: TGTGCCAGCAGGCGGGACTCTGGGGCCAACGTCCTGACTTTC; CDR3: CASRRDSGANVLTF
J: TRBJ2-2; V: TRBV2; size: -; D: TRBD2; DNA: TGTGCCAGCAGCGGACCCTTCGGGACTAGCGGGAGGGTTGACGGGGAGCTGTTTTTT; CDR3: CASSGPFGTSGRVDGELFF
J: TRBJ1-5; V: TRBV27; size: -; D: -; DNA: TGTGCCAGCAGTTCAGTAGGCCAGCCCCAGCATTTT; CDR3: CASSSVGQPQHF
J: TRBJ2-7; V: TRBV7-2; size: -; D: TRBD2; DNA: TGTGCCAGCAGCTCCCGGACTAGCGGGAGCATCTACGAGCAGTACTTC; CDR3: CASSSRTSGSIYEQYF
J: TRBJ2-6; V: TRBV19; size: -; D: -; DNA: TGTGCCAGTAAAGGGGGTGGAGGGGCCAACGTCCTGACTTTC; CDR3: CASKGGGGANVLTF
J: TRBJ2-1; V: TRBV11-2; size: -; D: TRBD2; DNA: TGTGCCAGCAGCCGGACTAGAAATGAGCAGTTCTTC; CDR3: CASSRTRNEQFF
J: TRBJ2-5; V: TRBV2; size: -; D: -; DNA: TGTGCCAGCCTGCGACCTGGAGAGACCCAGTACTTC; CDR3: CASLRPGETQYF
J: TRBJ1-4; V: TRBV5-1; size: -; D: -; DNA: TGCGCCAGCAGCCCGGGACCGACTAATGAAAAACTGTTTTTT; CDR3: CASSPGPTNEKLFF
J: TRBJ1-2; V: TRBV28; size: -; D: -; DNA: TGTGCCAGCAGTACCTACGGACAGCACTATGGCTACACCTTC; CDR3: CASSTYGQHYGYTF
J: TRBJ1-2; V: TRBV25-1; size: -; D: -; DNA: TGTGCCAGCAGTGGTTGGGGGGCGGATGGCTACACCTTC; CDR3: CASSGWGADGYTF
J: TRBJ2-7; V: TRBV6-6; size: -; D: -; DNA: TGTGCCAGCAGTTACCCCGACGCGCAGTACTTC; CDR3: CASSYPDAQYF
J: TRBJ2-7; V: TRBV6-5; size: -; D: TRBD1; DNA: TGTGCCAGCACCAGGGACAGCAAGCAGTACTTC; CDR3: CASTRDSKQYF
J: TRBJ2-2; V: TRBV10-3; size: -; D: TRBD2; DNA: TGTGCCCTCAGGCCTAGCGGGAGGGGGACCGGGGAGCTGTTTTTT; CDR3: CALRPSGRGTGELFF
J: TRBJ2-3; V: TRBV6-4; size: -; D: TRBD2; DNA: TGTGCCAGCAGTGAGACTAGCGGGAGGGCCGGAGATACGCAGTATTTT; CDR3: CASSETSGRAGDTQYF
J: TRBJ2-7; V: TRBV27; size: few; D: TRBD2; DNA: TGTGCCAGCAAACTAGCGGGAGGCCACGAGCAGTACTTC; CDR3: CASKLAGGHEQYF
J: TRBJ2-2; V: TRBV15; size: -; D: TRBD1; DNA: TGTGCCACCAGCAGAAGGCCGGGACAGGGAAAGGTCGGGGAGCTGTTTTTT; CDR3: CATSRRPGQGKVGELFF
J: TRBJ2-2; V: TRBV30; size: -; D: -; DNA: TGTGCCTGGAGTGTATTAGGCCTGAACACCGGGGAGCTGTTTTTT; CDR3: CAWSVLGLNTGELFF
J: TRBJ2-4; V: TRBV5-4; size: -; D: -; DNA: TGTGCCAGCACCCCGGACGGTTCGGCCAAAAACATTCAGTACTTC; CDR3: CASTPDGSAKNIQYF
J: TRBJ2-5; V: TRBV5-1; size: -; D: -; DNA: TGCGCCAGCAGCTTGGGACTATTTCAAGAGACCCAGTACTTC; CDR3: CASSLGLFQETQYF
J: TRBJ1-1; V: TRBV5-4; size: -; D: -; DNA: TGTGCCAGCAGCACCCCGGGACGGATTAAGAACACTGAAGCTTTCTTT; CDR3: CASSTPGRIKNTEAFF
J: TRBJ1-2; V: TRBV5-6; size: -; D: -; DNA: TGTGCCAGCAGCCCGGACACGTATGGCTACACCTTC; CDR3: CASSPDTYGYTF
J: TRBJ1-2; V: TRBV4-1; size: -; D: -; DNA: TGCGCCAGCAGCCCGCAACGCGGGGACTATGGCTACACCTTC; CDR3: CASSPQRGDYGYTF
J: TRBJ1-2; V: TRBV7-9; size: -; D: -; DNA: TGTGCCAGCAGCTTGGCTGGCTATGGCTACACCTTC; CDR3: CASSLAGYGYTF
J: TRBJ1-1; V: TRBV27; size: -; D: -; DNA: TGTGCCAGCAGACGCGATCTAACTCCCACTGGCACTGAAGCTTTCTTT; CDR3: CASRRDLTPTGTEAFF
J: TRBJ2-7; V: TRBV11-2; size: -; D: -; DNA: TGTGCCAGCAGCTCCCCAAAGGGGTACGAGCAGTACTTC; CDR3: CASSSPKGYEQYF
J: TRBJ2-5; V: TRBV5-1; size: -; D: -; DNA: TGCGCCAGCAGCTTGAGGGCGGGGAACCAAGAGACCCAGTACTTC; CDR3: CASSLRAGNQETQYF
J: TRBJ2-5; V: TRBV15; size: -; D: TRBD2; DNA: TGTGCCACCAGCAGAGTGGCTAGCGGTCAAGAGACCCAGTACTTC; CDR3: CATSRVASGQETQYF
J: TRBJ2-3; V: TRBV7-7; size: -; D: -; DNA: TGTGCTAGCAGCCAACTGGTTGGGGCCCCTAGCACAGATACGCAGTATTTT; CDR3: CASSQLVGAPSTDTQYF
J: TRBJ1-1; V: TRBV7-2; size: -; D: -; DNA: TGTGCCAGCAGCTTAGCTGCCGCAGCGGGCACTGAAGCTTTCTTT; CDR3: CASSLAAAAGTEAFF
J: TRBJ2-4; V: TRBV10-1; size: -; D: TRBD2; DNA: TGCGCCAGCAGTGAAGGTTGGGCGGGAGGTGCCATTCAGTACTTC; CDR3: CASSEGWAGGAIQYF
J: TRBJ1-1; V: TRBV11-2; size: -; D: -; DNA: TGTGCCAGCAGCCACACCGGGAACACTGAAGCTTTCTTT; CDR3: CASSHTGNTEAFF
J: TRBJ1-2; V: TRBV5-4; size: -; D: -; DNA: TGTGCCAGCAGCACCGAGCACGGGGTGCCGGAGGACTTC; CDR3: CASSTEHGVPEDF
J: TRBJ2-7; V: TRBV30; size: -; D: TRBD2; DNA: TGTGCCTGGAGTCTCACCGGGACTAGCGTCTACGAGCAGTACTTC; CDR3: CAWSLTGTSVYEQYF
J: TRBJ2-7; V: TRBV27; size: -; D: TRBD1; DNA: TGTGCCAGCAGTTCCGACAGGGGGGACGAGCAGTACTTC; CDR3: CASSSDRGDEQYF
J: TRBJ2-4; V: TRBV28; size: -; D: -; DNA: TGTGCCAGCAGTTCCTACCAGCTAGCCAAAAACATTCAGTACTTC; CDR3: CASSSYQLAKNIQYF
J: TRBJ2-5; V: TRBV9; size: -; D: TRBD2; DNA: TGTGCCAGCAGCGTAGACGGGAGGAGGCAAGAGACCCAGTACTTC; CDR3: CASSVDGRRQETQYF
J: TRBJ2-7; V: TRBV28; size: once; D: -; DNA: TGTGCCAGCAGTTTAAATGGAGCCACCTACGAGCAGTACTTC; CDR3: CASSLNGATYEQYF
J: TRBJ1-1; V: TRBV5-1; size: -; D: -; DNA: TGCGCCAGCAGCCCTATCACAGGGCTAGGGAACACTGAAGCTTTCTTT; CDR3: CASSPITGLGNTEAFF
J: TRBJ2-1; V: TRBV19; size: -; D: TRBD2; DNA: TGTGCCAGTAGCCGAAGCGGGGGGGGATACAATGAGCAGTTCTTC; CDR3: CASSRSGGGYNEQFF
J: TRBJ2-2; V: TRBV7-3; size: -; D: -; DNA: TGTGCCAGCAGCCCATCCCCGACCGGGGAGCTGTTTTTT; CDR3: CASSPSPTGELFF
J: TRBJ2-7; V: TRBV28; size: -; D: -; DNA: TGTGCCAGCAGTTTCTTAGGCATGTGGGGGGCGCCCTACGAGCAGTACTTC; CDR3: CASSFLGMWGAPYEQYF
J: TRBJ2-7; V: TRBV27; size: -; D: TRBD2; DNA: TGTGCCAGCAGTTTAGGTCCTAGCGGGTTCTACGAGCAGTACTTC; CDR3: CASSLGPSGFYEQYF